These 21 T cell receptor beta chains came from one sample sequenced in a study of regulatory T cells in long-lasting Graves disease. Researchers made TCR beta libraries by using iRepertoire HTBI primers and running Arm-PCR on CDR3 regions. TCRdb called the multiplex PCR reads again in MiXCR, with one record for every CDR3 protein. There are almost 450,000 distinct CDR3 sequences in the sample; about a sixth occur only once, and roughly a tenth lies in the top ten. The time point is: newly diagnosed GD, antithyroid drugs for less than 3 months. PBMC-extracted RNA yielded the TCR library. These same records also appear under a second study, on T cells in Graves' hyperthyroidism and ophthalmopathy.

Specimen: peripheral blood mononuclear cells (PBMCs), collected at new diagnosis, from a patient treated with antithyroid drugs. The origin of the receptors is a woman in her twenties or thirties with Graves disease.

The table lists this clonotype with many counts. The V call is TRBV28, the J call TRBJ2-6; TRBD1 or TRBD2 may be the D gene (5 bases each). This CDR3 contains 18 residues. The germline V gene encodes CDR1 MDHEN and CDR2 SYDVKM. V was cut by 6 bases and J by 0 bases, with 18 bases left in between. DNA of the CDR3: TGTGCCAGCAGACCAGGTGTCGGGGCTCGCTCTGGGGCCAACGTCCTGACTTTC. The encoded protein is CASRPGVGARSGANVLTF.

Comments on this clonotype: A read error may produce the germline difference seen at one junction end. The chain links TRBV5-1 to TRBJ1-6; 9 bases are shared with TRBD1. Germline CDR1 SGHRS, CDR2 YFSETQ. There are 15 residues in the CDR3. CDR3 sequence: CASGLGQGPNSPLHF. The CDR3 region has the DNA TGCGCCAGCGGCTTGGGACAGGGACCTAATTCACCCCTCCACTTT.

This clonotype occurred many times. The chain links TRBV19 to TRBJ1-1; 7 nucleotides align to TRBD1. Germline V lookup: CDR1 LNHDA, CDR2 SQIVND (reference sequence). The ends lost 6 bases at V and 0 bases at J; junction bases unmatched: 4. The CDR3 is 14 residues long. The CDR3, as DNA: TGTGCCAGTAGCCTGGGACAGATGAACACTGAAGCTTTCTTT. Protein sequence: CASSLGQMNTEAFF.

Details on this clonotype: This may come from a read error, since a much larger clone is one base off. This sequence joins TRBV30 and TRBJ1-5, with D possibly matching TRBD1 (6 bases). V shed 2 bases and J shed 7 bases, with 12 bases lying between them. The CDR3 is 13 residues long. Germline loops: CDR1 GTSNPN, CDR2 SVGIG (reference sequence). The CDR3 DNA reads TGTGCCTGGAGTAGACAGGCCGGGCAGCCCCAGCATTTT. As protein: CAWSRQAGQPQHF.

Many counts were recorded for this clonotype. The genes are TRBV4-3 and TRBJ1-1; tentatively, D is TRBD1 (6 bases). The V end lost 0 bases, the J end lost 12 bases, and 14 bases lay between the germline ends. CDR1 is LGHNA, CDR2 YSLEER, per germline. The CDR3 runs to 13 residues. CDR3 coding DNA: TGCGCCAGCAGCCAAGATCGCAGGGGTTGGTCTTTCTTT. Translated, it gives CASSQDRRGWSFF.

This clonotype was found many times. Here the CDR3 reads CAWSTGGTIEAFF. The CDR3 nucleotides are TGTGCCTGGAGTACGGGGGGAACAATTGAAGCTTTCTTT. The chain is built from TRBV30 and TRBJ1-1; TRBD1 might be the D (5 bases). V dropped 2 bases and J dropped 7 bases, with 14 bases sitting between them. This CDR3 region has 13 residues. The germline V gene encodes CDR1 GTSNPN and CDR2 SVGIG (reference sequence).

In its sample, this clonotype was seen many times. The V and J genes are TRBV28 and TRBJ1-2; D remains ambiguous. V lost 9 bases and J lost 4, with 9 bases in between. Germline assignment: CDR1 MDHEN and CDR2 SYDVKM. The CDR3 contains 11 residues. The CDR3 region has the DNA TGTGCCAGTAGCTCAAGCTATGGCTACACCTTC. The encoded protein is CASSSSYGYTF.

The chain uses TRBV4-1 and TRBJ1-5; D not resolved. The V gene's germline CDR1 is MGHRA and CDR2 YSYEKL. Trimming pared 0 bases from V and 2 bases from J, leaving 11 bases between. CDR3 length equals 16 residues. CDR3 in DNA: TGCGCCAGCAGCCAAGAGAGTCTTCCTGGCAATCAGCCCCAGCATTTT. As protein: CASSQESLPGNQPQHF.

This clonotype was found many times. The chain couples TRBV6-5 to TRBJ1-2, with D tentatively TRBD1 (6 bases). In germline, CDR1 is MNHEY, CDR2 SVGAGI. This CDR3 contains 13 residues. Between the trimmed V and J ends, which lost 2 bases and 6 bases, there was a span of 10 bases. The CDR3 DNA sequence: TGTGCCAGCAGTTACACAGGGCTGAATGGCTACACCTTC. It yields the protein CASSYTGLNGYTF.

This clonotype was counted ten times or more. The rearrangement links TRBV7-2 to TRBJ2-3, with D uncertain. CDR1 and CDR2 from the germline V gene are SGHTA and FQGNSA. The CDR3 runs 14 residues. V was shortened by 0 bases and J by 0 bases, with 4 bases between the two germline ends. CDR3 in amino acids: CASSLAASTDTQYF. The DNA of the CDR3 is TGTGCCAGCAGCTTAGCGGCTAGCACAGATACGCAGTATTTT. Drawing the rest from reference TRBV7-2 and TRBJ2-3, the complete variable domain is GAGVSQSPSNKVTEKGKDVELRCDPISGHTALYWYRQSLGQGLEFLIYFQGNSAPDKSGLPSDRFSAERTGGSVSTLTIQRTQQEDSAVYLCASSLAASTDTQYFGPGTRLTVL.

This chain links TRBV7-6 with TRBJ2-3; D is uncertain. This CDR3 comprises 14 residues. Germline loops: CDR1 SGHVS, CDR2 FNYEAQ. V was trimmed by 3 bases and J by 2 bases, leaving 9 bases between them. CDR3 residues: CASSFNGNTDTQYF. The CDR3 DNA reads as TGTGCCAGCAGCTTTAACGGCAACACAGATACGCAGTATTTT.

The V gene is TRBV11-2, the J gene TRBJ2-1, with D maybe TRBD2 (5 bases). Germline CDR1 SGHAT, CDR2 FQNNGV. The germline V and J ends were trimmed by 0 bases and 12 bases, with 6 bases remaining between them. The CDR3 is 11 amino acids. The CDR3 here is CASSLESGQFF. CDR3 bases: TGTGCCAGCAGCTTAGAGAGCGGGCAGTTCTTC.

This clonotype occurred a few times. The chain couples TRBV7-9 to TRBJ2-7, with D perhaps TRBD1 or TRBD2 (5 bases each). The CDR3 is 15 amino acids. CDR1 and CDR2 from the germline V gene are SEHNR and FQNEAQ (reference sequence). V was clipped by 0 bases and J by 0 bases, with 9 bases between them. CDR3 nucleotides: TGTGCCAGCAGCTTAGCGGGGCGGGCCTCCTACGAGCAGTACTTC. It translates to CASSLAGRASYEQYF.

The chain uses TRBV12-3 or TRBV12-4 and TRBJ2-7; 7 nucleotides match TRBD1. There are 14 residues in the CDR3. V dropped 8 bases and J dropped 7; count of bases not matched to a gene: 14. The CDR3 reads CASGLRDRPWEQYF. Here the CDR3 DNA reads TGTGCCAGCGGCCTTAGGGACAGACCTTGGGAGCAGTACTTC.

This clonotype was counted many times. The chain links TRBV28 to TRBJ2-1; D not resolved. The CDR3 spans 17 residues. The germline V and J ends were trimmed by 7 bases and 2 bases, with 21 bases remaining between them. Germline V gives CDR1 MDHEN, CDR2 SYDVKM. The CDR3 protein is CASNSLGGPFAYNEQFF. CDR3 DNA: TGTGCCAGCAACTCACTGGGTGGACCGTTCGCCTACAATGAGCAGTTCTTC.

The chain is built from TRBV20-1 and TRBJ2-1; 10 bases are shared with TRBD2. Looked up from germline, CDR1 is DFQATT and CDR2 is SNEGSKA (reference sequence). V shed 1 base, J shed 4 bases, and the junction held 10 bases outside the gene matches. CDR3 size: 17 residues. Here the CDR3 reads CSARGKSASGSYNEQFF. CDR3 in DNA: TGCAGTGCTAGAGGTAAATCGGCTAGCGGGAGTTACAATGAGCAGTTCTTC.

This chain links TRBV6-1 with TRBJ2-7; D ambiguous. This CDR3 has 13 residues. The V gene's germline CDR1 is MNHNS and CDR2 SASEGT. Trimming cost V 2 bases and J 0 bases, with 5 bases left between them. The CDR3 DNA is TGTGCCAGCAGTGAACGGACCTCCTACGAGCAGTACTTC. It yields the protein CASSERTSYEQYF.

The rearrangement uses TRBV25-1 and TRBJ2-7, with 8 bases matching TRBD1. The CDR3 consists of 14 residues. J was trimmed by 6 bases and V by 8 bases; bases with no gene match: 12. CDR1 MGHDK and CDR2 SYGVNS come from the germline V gene. CDR3 DNA sequence: TGTGCCAGCGACCGGGGACAGGAGATCCCCGAGCAGTACTTC. This translates into CASDRGQEIPEQYF.

This clonotype was found a few times. A much larger clone differs by one base, so this may be a read error. The chain has TRBV7-3 and TRBJ2-1; D perhaps matches TRBD2 (5 bases). CDR1 is SGHTA and CDR2 is FQGTGA in the germline V gene. This CDR3 region has 15 residues. V gave up 2 bases and J gave up 5 bases, with 13 bases separating them. The CDR3 region has the DNA TGTGCCAGCAGCTTATTCCGGGGTCCCGACAATGAGCAGTTCTTC. It is translated as CASSLFRGPDNEQFF.

This chain uses TRBV12-5 with TRBJ1-4; TRBD1 agrees at 8 bases. V dropped 4 bases and J dropped 8; count of bases not matched to a gene: 18. Germline CDR1 and CDR2: LGHNT and FRNRAP. The CDR3 extends over 18 amino acids. The CDR3, as DNA: TGTGCTAGTGGTTCGACAACCAGACAGGGGCCACGTCCCGAAAAACTGTTTTTT. This encodes CASGSTTRQGPRPEKLFF.

The table lists this clonotype with many counts. This chain joins TRBV28 and TRBJ1-2, with TRBD1 matching over 8 bases. The CDR3 runs 15 residues. The V and J ends lost 7 bases and 5 bases, in that order; junction bases with no gene match: 12. CDR1 and CDR2 from the germline V gene are MDHEN and SYDVKM. CDR3: CASISNRDRSYGYTF. CDR3 nucleotides: TGTGCCAGCATCTCTAACCGGGACAGGTCATATGGCTACACCTTC.